This T cell receptor (beta chain) was recorded in a study of tumor-infiltrating lymphocytes in primary liver carcinoma (dated by TCRdb to about 2017). For the study in its entirety: Of the five patients, three men and two women aged 30 to 69 years, four had hepatocellular carcinoma and one had combined HCC and intrahepatic cholangiocarcinoma. Reproducibility between technical replicate repertoires was high, with correlation coefficients above 0.95 and mean shared-clone rates roughly 0.86. A total of 35 specimens from 5 patients underwent TCRbeta repertoire sequencing, comprising about 25 tumor regions, 5 adjacent noncancerous liver tissues and 5 peripheral blood samples. Each sample produced about 3.5 to 8 million productive TCRbeta reads, and read depth showed no significant difference between tissue types. The five patients had tumors staged T1-T3 N0M0, with maximum diameters ranging from about 4 to 10 cm. Agilent mRNA microarray profiling was performed on the 25 tumor region samples to relate TCRbeta repertoire diversity to the local molecular phenotype. The study combined TCRbeta repertoire sequencing, expression microarrays and whole-exome sequencing across five regions of each liver tumor, with adjacent normal tissue and blood.

Here is what the overall study found, with its caveats: Only about 7-25% of top clones were present in all five regions of a tumor, suggesting spatial heterogeneity of tumor-infiltrating T cells. Repertoire overlap was higher between tumor regions (mean about 36%) than tumor-adjacent (approximately 17%) or tumor-blood (about 15%) pairs, consistent with antigen-driven expansion. Because sequencing covered only the TCR beta chain and unpaired alpha chains were not captured, true repertoire diversity is likely underestimated. Only five patients were included in the study, and the authors note that the findings should be validated in a larger study. A significantly larger repertoire fraction was made up by the top 250 clones in tumors than in blood (p = 0.039). Comparison of CD4+ and CD8+ T cell repertoires was precluded by the use of bulk unsorted samples.

Starting from approximately 500 ng total RNA, TCRbeta-specific cDNA was produced by reverse transcription with a constant-region primer and ProtoScript II reverse transcriptase. TCRbeta libraries were built with three nested multiplex PCR rounds, a slightly modified ARM-PCR procedure. Sample barcodes and Illumina adapters were added in a final 25-cycle PCR using Deep VentR polymerase. Amplicons of 200-500 bp were gel-purified with a QIAquick gel extraction kit before sequencing. An Illumina HiSeq 2500 was used to sequence the TCRbeta amplicons, generating 250-bp paired-end reads. Regarding the original processing steps: To recover full CDR3 sequences, reads were quality-trimmed using Trimmomatic v0.33 and paired reads were then merged using FLASH v1.2.11. MiGEC v1.2.1b assigned V, D and J germline segments to the rearranged TCRbeta sequences. VDJtools v1.0.0 computed clonotype statistics and Shannon-Wiener diversity indices. Except for diversity analysis, only the 250 most abundant clonotypes of each sample were used in subsequent analyses to reduce sampling bias. TCRdb cleaned the public reads at Q25 with fastp, built clones with MiXCR and kept in-frame beta chains. CDR3 protein duplicates are merged, each entry listing the most common genes and DNA. These V and J calls originate from TCRdb's pipeline instead of the authors' own analysis. The sample table records roughly 91,000 distinct CDR3 sequences; around 63% of these occur just once. The top ten clones comprise 9.5% to 10% of the sample.

Total RNA and DNA were co-extracted from around 20-30 mg of bulk tissue with the AllPrep DNA/RNA mini kit, without cell sorting. Between November 2015 and March 2016, five patients in China with histopathologically diagnosed primary liver carcinoma had their tumors surgically resected. At the time of sampling, the patients had chronic HBV infection and had not received any treatment. Each tumor was sampled at five spatially separated regions: the superior, inferior, left-lateral and right-lateral poles and the tumor centre. According to histology, viable tumor cells made up more than 80% of every tumor sample. Each fresh piece of tumor and adjacent tissue was cut in two, with one half stored in RNAlater at -80 degrees C and the other half sent for histology. About this clonotype: It lacks a known antigen. A much larger clone differs from this one at a single base, so this may be a read error.

Material for sequencing was liver tumor tissue from sampling region 5. The cell subset or site label, read with the paper, signifies: tumor region T5, tumor centre. The TCR comes from a woman aged 55-75 years with primary liver carcinoma and hepatitis B virus infection.

The CDR3 region has the sequence CASSSTKPLNTEAFF. The DNA sequence is TGTGCCAGCAGTTCAACTAAACCTCTGAACACTGAAGCTTTCTTT. This chain joins TRBV7-8 to TRBJ1-1; the D gene remains uncertain. V drops 6 bases and J drops 0 bases, leaving 14 bases in between. The germline V gene sets CDR1 to SGHVS and CDR2 to FQNEAQ. The CDR3 has 15 amino acids, counting the end cysteine and phenylalanine. The DNA shown is the 45-base CDR3, in frame from base 1.